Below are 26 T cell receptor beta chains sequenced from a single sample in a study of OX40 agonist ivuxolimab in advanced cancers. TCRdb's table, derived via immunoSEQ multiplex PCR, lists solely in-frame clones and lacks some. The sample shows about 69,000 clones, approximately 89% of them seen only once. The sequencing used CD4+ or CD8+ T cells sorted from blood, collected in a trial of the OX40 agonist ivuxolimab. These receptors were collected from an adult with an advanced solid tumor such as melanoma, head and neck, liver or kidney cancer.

The CDR3: CASSESDAVDEQFF. In nucleotides, the CDR3 is TGTGCCAGCAGTGAATCGGACGCCGTCGATGAGCAGTTCTTC. The chain recombines TRBV25-1 with TRBJ2-1; D is unresolved. CDR1 is MGHDK, CDR2 SYGVNS, per germline. This CDR3 has 14 residues. V was pared by 1 base and J by 8 bases, with 12 bases between.

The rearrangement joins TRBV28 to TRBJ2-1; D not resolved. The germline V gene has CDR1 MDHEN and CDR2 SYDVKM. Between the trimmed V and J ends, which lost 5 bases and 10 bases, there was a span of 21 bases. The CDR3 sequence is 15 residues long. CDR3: CASSPPIGPGREQFF. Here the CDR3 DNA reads TGTGCCAGCAGTCCCCCGATTGGTCCCGGACGGGAGCAGTTCTTC.

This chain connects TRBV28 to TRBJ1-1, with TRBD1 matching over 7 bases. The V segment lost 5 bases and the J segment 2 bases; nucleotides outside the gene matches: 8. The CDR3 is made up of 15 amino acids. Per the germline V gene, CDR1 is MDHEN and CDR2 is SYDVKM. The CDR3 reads CASSTYRGPNTEAFF. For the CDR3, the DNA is TGTGCCAGCAGTACCTACAGGGGCCCAAACACTGAAGCTTTCTTT.

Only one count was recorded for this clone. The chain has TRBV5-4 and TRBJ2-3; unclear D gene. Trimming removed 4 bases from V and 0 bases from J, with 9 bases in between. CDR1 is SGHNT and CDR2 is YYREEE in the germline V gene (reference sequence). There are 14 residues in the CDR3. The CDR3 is CASSLDTSTDTQYF. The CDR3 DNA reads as TGTGCCAGCAGCCTAGACACTAGCACAGATACGCAGTATTTT. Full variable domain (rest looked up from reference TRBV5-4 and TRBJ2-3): ETGVTQSPTHLIKTRGQQVTLRCSSQSGHNTVSWYQQALGQGPQFIFQYYREEENGRGNFPPRFSGLQFPNYSSELNVNALELDDSALYLCASSLDTSTDTQYFGPGTRLTVL.

In DNA form, the CDR3 reads TGTGCCAGCAGCATTCAGGGTAGCAATCAGCCCCAGCATTTT. Residues: CASSIQGSNQPQHF. The J gene is TRBJ1-5, the V gene TRBV7-8; D is perhaps TRBD1 (5 bases). V was trimmed by 5 bases and J by 0 bases, leaving 8 bases between them. The CDR3 is made up of 14 amino acids. Germline V lookup: CDR1 SGHVS, CDR2 FQNEAQ.

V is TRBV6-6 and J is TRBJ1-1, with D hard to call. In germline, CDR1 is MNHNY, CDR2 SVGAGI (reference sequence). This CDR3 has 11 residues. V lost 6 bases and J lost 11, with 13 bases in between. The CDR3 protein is CASRVEGKAFF. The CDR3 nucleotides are TGTGCCAGCAGGGTTGAAGGGAAGGCTTTCTTT.

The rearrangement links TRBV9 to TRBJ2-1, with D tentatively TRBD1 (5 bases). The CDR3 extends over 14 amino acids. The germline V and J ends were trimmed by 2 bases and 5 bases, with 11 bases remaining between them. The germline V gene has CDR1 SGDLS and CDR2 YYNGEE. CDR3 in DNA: TGTGCCAGCAGCGTTCTCGGACAAGACAATGAGCAGTTCTTC. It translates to CASSVLGQDNEQFF.

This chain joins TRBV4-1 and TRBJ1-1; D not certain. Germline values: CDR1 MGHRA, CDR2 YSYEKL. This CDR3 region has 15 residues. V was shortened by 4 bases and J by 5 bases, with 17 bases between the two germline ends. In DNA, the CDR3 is TGCGCCAGCAGCCGGGCCCGGTTGGGTGAGACTGAAGCTTTCTTT. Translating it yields CASSRARLGETEAFF.

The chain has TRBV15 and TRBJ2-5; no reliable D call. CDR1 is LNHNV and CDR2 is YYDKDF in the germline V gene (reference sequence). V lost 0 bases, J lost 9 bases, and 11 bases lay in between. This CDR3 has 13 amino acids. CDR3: CATSREQLKAQYF. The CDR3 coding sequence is TGTGCCACCAGCAGAGAACAGCTTAAGGCCCAGTACTTC.

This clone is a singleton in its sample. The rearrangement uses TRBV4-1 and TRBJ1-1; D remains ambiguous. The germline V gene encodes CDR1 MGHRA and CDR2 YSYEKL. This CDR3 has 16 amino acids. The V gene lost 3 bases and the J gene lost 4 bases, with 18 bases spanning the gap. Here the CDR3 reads CASSQGYSSFTTEAFF. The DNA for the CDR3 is TGCGCCAGCAGCCAGGGATACAGCAGTTTCACCACTGAAGCTTTCTTT.

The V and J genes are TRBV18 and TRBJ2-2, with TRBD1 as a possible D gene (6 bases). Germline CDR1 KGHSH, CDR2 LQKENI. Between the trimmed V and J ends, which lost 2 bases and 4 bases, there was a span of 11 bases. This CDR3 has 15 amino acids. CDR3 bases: TGTGCCAGCTCACCAGTGGACAGTCCCACCGGGGAGCTGTTTTTT. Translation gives CASSPVDSPTGELFF.

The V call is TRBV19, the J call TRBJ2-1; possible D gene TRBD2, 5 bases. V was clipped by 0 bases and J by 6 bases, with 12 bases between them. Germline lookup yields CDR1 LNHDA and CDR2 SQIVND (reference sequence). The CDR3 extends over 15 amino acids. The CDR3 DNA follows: TGTGCCAGTAGTATAGATCGAGCGGCTAGCAATGAGCAGTTCTTC. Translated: CASSIDRAASNEQFF.

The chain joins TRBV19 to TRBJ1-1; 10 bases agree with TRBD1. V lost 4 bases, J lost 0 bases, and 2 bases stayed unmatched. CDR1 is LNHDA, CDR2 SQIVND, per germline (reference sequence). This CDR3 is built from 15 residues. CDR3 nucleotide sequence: TGTGCCAGTAGTAAGACAGGGGGCGTGAACACTGAAGCTTTCTTT. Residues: CASSKTGGVNTEAFF.

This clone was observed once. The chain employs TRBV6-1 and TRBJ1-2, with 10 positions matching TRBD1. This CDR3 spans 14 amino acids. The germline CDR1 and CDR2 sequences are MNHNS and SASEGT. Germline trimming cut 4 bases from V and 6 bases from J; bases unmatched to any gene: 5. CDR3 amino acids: CASSADRGRHGYTF. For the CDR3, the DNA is TGTGCCAGCAGTGCTGACAGGGGGCGACATGGCTACACCTTC.

CDR3 sequence reads: CASSPINTEAFF. The CDR3 bases are TGTGCCAGCAGCCCTATAAACACTGAAGCTTTCTTT. The chain employs TRBV6-5 and TRBJ1-1; D unclear. Germline CDR1 reads MNHEY; CDR2 reads SVGAGI. V was shortened by 6 bases and J by 2 bases, with 7 bases between the two germline ends. CDR3 length: 12 residues.

This CDR3 is CASSVATGRGDSEAFF. For the CDR3, the DNA is TGTGCCAGCAGCGTAGCTACGGGCAGGGGAGATTCTGAAGCTTTCTTT. This rearrangement joins TRBV9 to TRBJ1-1; D is perhaps TRBD1 (6 bases). This CDR3 has 16 residues. Germline V CDR1 and CDR2: SGDLS, YYNGEE. V was pared by 0 bases and J by 6 bases, with 18 bases between.

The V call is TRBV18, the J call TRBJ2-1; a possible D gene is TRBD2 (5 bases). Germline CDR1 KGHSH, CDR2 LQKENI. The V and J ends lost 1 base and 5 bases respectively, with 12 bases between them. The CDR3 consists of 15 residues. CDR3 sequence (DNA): TGTGCCAGCTCACCACTGAACGGGATACACAATGAGCAGTTCTTC. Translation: CASSPLNGIHNEQFF.

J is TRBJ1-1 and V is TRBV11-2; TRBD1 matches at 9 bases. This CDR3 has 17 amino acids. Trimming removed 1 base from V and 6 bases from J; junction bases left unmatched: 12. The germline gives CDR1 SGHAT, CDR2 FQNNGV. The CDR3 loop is CASSLVWIGQGISEAFF. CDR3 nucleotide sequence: TGTGCCAGCAGCTTAGTTTGGATAGGACAGGGGATTTCTGAAGCTTTCTTT.

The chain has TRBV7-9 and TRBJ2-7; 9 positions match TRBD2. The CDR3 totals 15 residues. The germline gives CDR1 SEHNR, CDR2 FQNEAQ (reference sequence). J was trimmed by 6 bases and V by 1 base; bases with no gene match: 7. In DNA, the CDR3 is TGTGCCAGCAGCTTAGTGTTAGCGGGAGTAGCCGAGCAGTACTTC. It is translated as CASSLVLAGVAEQYF. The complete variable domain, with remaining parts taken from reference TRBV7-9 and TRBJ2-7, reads DTGVSQNPRHKITKRGQNVTFRCDPISEHNRLYWYRQTLGQGPEFLTYFQNEAQLEKSRLLSDRFSAERPKGSFSTLEIQRTEQGDSAMYLCASSLVLAGVAEQYFGPGTRLTVT.

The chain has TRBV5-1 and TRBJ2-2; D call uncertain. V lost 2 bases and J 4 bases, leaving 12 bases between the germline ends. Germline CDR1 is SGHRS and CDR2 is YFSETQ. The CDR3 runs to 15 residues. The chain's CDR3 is CASSFTVMGTGELFF. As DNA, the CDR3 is TGCGCCAGCAGCTTTACAGTAATGGGCACCGGGGAGCTGTTTTTT.

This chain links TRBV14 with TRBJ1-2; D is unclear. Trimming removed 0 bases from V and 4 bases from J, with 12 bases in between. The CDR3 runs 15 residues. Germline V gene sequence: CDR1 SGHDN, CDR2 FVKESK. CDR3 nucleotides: TGTGCCAGCAGCCAAGAATTTCCGGGCGGCTATGGCTACACCTTC. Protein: CASSQEFPGGYGYTF.

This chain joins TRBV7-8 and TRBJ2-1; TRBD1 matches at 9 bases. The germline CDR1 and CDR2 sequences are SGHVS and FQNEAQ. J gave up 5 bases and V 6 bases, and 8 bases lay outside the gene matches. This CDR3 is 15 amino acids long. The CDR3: CASRSGQGPNNEQFF. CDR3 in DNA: TGTGCCAGCAGGTCGGGACAGGGACCAAACAATGAGCAGTTCTTC.

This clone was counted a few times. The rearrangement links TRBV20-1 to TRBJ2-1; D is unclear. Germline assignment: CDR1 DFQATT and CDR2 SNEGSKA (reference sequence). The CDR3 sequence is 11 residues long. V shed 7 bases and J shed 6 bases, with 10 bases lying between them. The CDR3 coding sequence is TGCAGTGGGGGTGGGGTCAATGAGCAGTTCTTC. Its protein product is CSGGGVNEQFF.

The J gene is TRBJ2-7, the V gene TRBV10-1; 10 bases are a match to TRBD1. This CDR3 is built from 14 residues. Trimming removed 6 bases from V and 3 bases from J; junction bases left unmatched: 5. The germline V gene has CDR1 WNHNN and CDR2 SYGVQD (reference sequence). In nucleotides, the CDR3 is TGCGCCAGCAGCAGTCGGGACAGGGGCTACGAGCAGTACTTC. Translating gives CASSSRDRGYEQYF.

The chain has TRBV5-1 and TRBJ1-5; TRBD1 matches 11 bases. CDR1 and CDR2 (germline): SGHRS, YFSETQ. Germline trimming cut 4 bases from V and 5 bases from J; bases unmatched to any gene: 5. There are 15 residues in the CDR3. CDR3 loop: CASSPGTGGHQPQHF. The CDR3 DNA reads TGCGCCAGCAGCCCAGGGACAGGGGGACATCAGCCCCAGCATTTT. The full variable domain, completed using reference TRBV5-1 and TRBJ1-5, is KAGVTQTPRYLIKTRGQQVTLSCSPISGHRSVSWYQQTPGQGLQFLFEYFSETQRNKGNFPGRFSGRQFSNSRSEMNVSTLELGDSALYLCASSPGTGGHQPQHFGDGTRLSIL.

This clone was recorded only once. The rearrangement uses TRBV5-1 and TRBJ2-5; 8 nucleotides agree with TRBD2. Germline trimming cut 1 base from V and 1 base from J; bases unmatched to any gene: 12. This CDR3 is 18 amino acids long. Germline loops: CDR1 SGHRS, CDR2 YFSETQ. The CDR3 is CASSLWGPWTSPQETQYF. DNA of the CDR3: TGCGCCAGCAGCTTGTGGGGACCTTGGACTAGCCCCCAAGAGACCCAGTACTTC.